A selection of T cell receptor beta chains follows, all from one sample in a study of T cells after posttransplantation cyclophosphamide. The table came from immunoSEQ multiplex PCR; TCRdb's copy has only in-frame clones and leaves some out. Of 14,000 or so clones in the sample, 65% to 85% are singletons; the top ten hold around 1.2%. Sequencing was performed on memory CD4+ T cells sorted from PBMCs. Source of these receptors: a man between 45 and 60 years old. Each CDR3 is given with its conserved first and last residue. The D gene is left open where the match is weak. A clone size is listed for some rows: how often the clone was seen (once, few, many), or a class if it is expanded.

D gene	clone size	V gene	J gene	CDR3 DNA	CDR3 protein
-	-	TRBV18	TRBJ2-3	TGTGCCAGCTCACCAACGGGAAGGGATACGCAGTATTTT	CASSPTGRDTQYF
-	-	TRBV9	TRBJ2-7	TGTGCCAGCAGCGTAGCCGGAATAGGACAGGGAGGGAGGCAGTACTTC	CASSVAGIGQGGRQYF
TRBD2	-	TRBV7-3	TRBJ2-1	TGTGCCAGCAGCTTCACGGGAGGAAGCAATGAGCAGTTCTTC	CASSFTGGSNEQFF
-	-	TRBV30	TRBJ2-7	TGTGCCTGGAGTCGCCAGGTTGACGAGCAGTACTTC	CAWSRQVDEQYF
TRBD1	-	TRBV7-8	TRBJ1-1	TGTGCCAGCAGCCGTACAGGGGGCCGTACTGAAGCTTTCTTT	CASSRTGGRTEAFF
-	-	TRBV28	TRBJ1-5	TGTGCCAGCAGTGTGAGTAATCAGCCCCAGCATTTT	CASSVSNQPQHF
-	-	TRBV5-1	TRBJ1-2	TGCGCCAGCAGCCGGACAGCCGAATCTGGCTACACCTTC	CASSRTAESGYTF
TRBD2	-	TRBV5-1	TRBJ2-7	TGCGCCAGCAGCTTGGTGGCGGGAGCCAGCTACGAGCAGTACTTC	CASSLVAGASYEQYF
-	-	TRBV10-3	TRBJ2-7	TGTGCCATCAGTGAGCCCGGGAAGGGCACCTACGAGCAGTACTTC	CAISEPGKGTYEQYF
TRBD1	few	TRBV10-1	TRBJ2-7	TGCGCCAGCAGTGAGTTGACAGGGGACGAGCAGTACTTC	CASSELTGDEQYF
-	once	TRBV7-3	TRBJ2-1	TGTGCCAGCAGGCGCTACAATGAGCAGTTCTTC	CASRRYNEQFF
TRBD1	-	TRBV5-8	TRBJ2-1	TGTGCCAGCAGCGGAGTACAGGGGGCCTACAATGAGCAGTTCTTC	CASSGVQGAYNEQFF